This TCR beta chain derives from a study of T cell responses to AZD1222 COVID-19 vaccine. Study context: Some second doses came at about 4 weeks and others at about 12 weeks; these were pooled. Study outcomes and limitations: Spike-specific TCR repertoires showed rising breadth and depth after two AZD1222 doses.

As concerns this clone: The antigen is unknown.

This table comes from immunoSEQ multiplex PCR, and its TCRdb copy is limited to in-frame clones, with some not included. In the table there are 95,000 to 150,000 clones, roughly 89% of which are singletons. The clonotype originates from an adult in good health. The sequences come from peripheral blood, collected on day 0 of AZD1222 vaccination.

The CDR3 is CSVGADGDSTFF. The CDR3 nucleotides are TGCAGCGTTGGAGCGGACGGAGACTCTACCTTCTTT. This chain links TRBV29-1 with TRBJ1-1; D is unclear. Trimming stripped 4 bases from V and 14 bases from J, with 20 bases between. Germline CDR1 reads SQVTM; CDR2 reads ANQGSEA. The CDR3 is made up of 12 amino acids.